The entry below gives a single TCR beta chain sequence along with its context. The sample comes from a study of blood T cell repertoires in COVID-19. Overall study context: Some COVID-19 samples were acute and others convalescent; all came from the United States, Italy and Spain.

This table comes from immunoSEQ multiplex PCR, and its TCRdb copy is limited to in-frame clones, with some not included. Among a few hundred thousand clones listed, around 92% were seen once. Germline CDR1 reads MDHEN; CDR2 reads SYDVKM. The length of the CDR3 is 13 residues. V lost 8 bases and J 3 bases, leaving 11 bases between the germline ends. This receptor was identified in a person under 35 with COVID-19, enrolled during active disease. This chain uses TRBV28 with TRBJ1-5; D is perhaps TRBD1 (5 bases). The specimen sequenced was peripheral blood. Written as DNA, the CDR3 is TGTGCCAGCCTAGACAGCTACAATCAGCCCCAGCATTTT. It yields the protein CASLDSYNQPQHF.